This TCR beta chain was found in a study of PD-1 blockade in mismatch repair-deficient tumors. Repertoires were generated with immunoSEQ multiplex PCR, while TCRdb's copy carries only in-frame clones and drops some. The profile covers more than 95,000 clones, with about 86% appearing a single time and about 13% taken by the ten largest. V shed 8 bases, J shed 4 bases, and the junction held 11 bases outside the gene matches. Germline lookup yields CDR1 MNHNY and CDR2 SVGAGI (reference sequence). This CDR3 spans 14 amino acids. This clone was observed a few times. Mismatch repair deficiency was confirmed in all patients, by PCR or immunohistochemistry. TCRs were sequenced from a few patients responding to pembrolizumab.

This sample comprised peripheral blood, obtained 44 weeks after starting pembrolizumab. The chain recombines TRBV6-6 with TRBJ2-7, with TRBD2 identical over 7 bases. This TCR derives from an adult with mismatch repair-deficient cancer. For the CDR3, the DNA is TGTGCCAGCGCTTTGATAGCCGGGGGGTACGAGCAGTACTTC. This translates into CASALIAGGYEQYF.